This TCR beta chain was identified in a study of PD-1 blockade in classical Hodgkin lymphoma. The overall study: Nivolumab dosing for patients was 3 mg/kg, administered intravenously every 2 weeks. Points from the study as a whole: Diversity similar to that of newly diagnosed patients was seen at baseline in complete responders.

Each and every patient relapsed after autologous stem cell transplantation, and patients got differing brentuximab vedotin exposure. The CDR3 runs 17 residues. Unmatched junction bases numbered 7, after V lost 3 bases and J lost 0 bases. Per the germline V gene, CDR1 is LGHNA and CDR2 is YNFKEQ. TCRdb keeps only in-frame clones here, not all; method: immunoSEQ multiplex PCR. The table shows approximately 59,000 clones, with more than 85% occurring only once. Notes on this clone: Its specificity is unknown.

This sample comprised peripheral blood mononuclear cells (PBMCs), obtained before the second cycle of nivolumab. The source is a human donor with classical Hodgkin lymphoma. The J gene is TRBJ2-7, the V gene TRBV4-2; 11 nucleotides line up with TRBD2. CDR3 loop: CASSHWTSGFSSYEQYF. The CDR3 nucleotides read TGTGCCAGCAGCCATTGGACTAGCGGGTTCTCCTCCTACGAGCAGTACTTC.